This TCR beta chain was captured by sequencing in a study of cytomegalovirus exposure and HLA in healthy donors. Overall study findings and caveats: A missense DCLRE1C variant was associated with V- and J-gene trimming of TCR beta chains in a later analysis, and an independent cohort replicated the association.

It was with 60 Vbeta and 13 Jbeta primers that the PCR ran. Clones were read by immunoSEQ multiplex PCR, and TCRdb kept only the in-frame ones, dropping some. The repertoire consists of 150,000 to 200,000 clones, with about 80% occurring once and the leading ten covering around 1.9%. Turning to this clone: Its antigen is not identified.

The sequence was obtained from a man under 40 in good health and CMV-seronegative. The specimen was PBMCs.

In DNA, the CDR3 is TGTGCCAGCAGCTTAGAATTCAGGGTGGGCGGGGGGCAGTTCTTC. Protein sequence: CASSLEFRVGGGQFF. V is TRBV7-9 and J is TRBJ2-1; TRBD2 matches at 7 bases. Losses at the gene ends were 1 base for V and 12 bases for J; bases not matched to a gene: 12. Germline lookup yields CDR1 SEHNR and CDR2 FQNEAQ (reference sequence). The CDR3 totals 15 residues.